This T cell receptor beta chain derives from a study of T cell repertoires in cytomegalovirus infection. Overall study context: In public TCR beta signatures, there were indications of both CMV infection and matching HLA type. General study findings and limits: HLA-C-restricted CMV clonotypes gave the most frequent clonotype in two of eight donors. Cumulative frequency of public TCR beta families picked out carriers of CMV plus the relevant HLA.

The CDR3 is 18 amino acids. J was trimmed by 5 bases and V by 0 bases; bases with no gene match: 12. Germline V gives CDR1 LGHNA, CDR2 YSLEER. This clonotype was detected many times. Its antigen is unidentified. TCRdb called the reads again in MiXCR, with one record for every CDR3 protein. This repertoire shows some 100,000 distinct CDR3 sequences, 23% found once; its top ten account for approximately 40%. The chain joins TRBV4-3 to TRBJ2-5; 10 bases fit TRBD1. This clonotype originated in a human donor in good health (CMV status not recorded). Some clones in this sample may be carry-over from other donors' samples. Input material: CD8+ T cells from PBMCs. Here the CDR3 DNA reads TGCGCCAGCAGCCAAGACCCGACAGGGGGCGATTTTGGGGAGACCCAGTACTTC. Translation: CASSQDPTGGDFGETQYF.